Below are 3 T cell receptor beta chains sequenced from a single sample in a study of blood T cells in healthy people across ages. A J-beta primer mix and a sample-barcoded 5' primer were used in a second PCR of roughly 6 to 12 cycles. TCRdb reprocessed the 5' RACE reads via MiXCR and lists one record per CDR3 protein. The data contain around 520,000 distinct CDR3 sequences, around 27% of them singletons. The same sample was also studied in work on T cells of mothers and their children.

The sequenced sample consisted of blood. These receptors were collected from a boy younger than 10 in good health.

This clonotype was detected only once. The J gene is TRBJ1-2, the V gene TRBV20-1; maybe TRBD1 (5 bases). With 3 bases removed from V and 4 bases from J, the gap between germline ends came to 12 bases. The CDR3 has 13 residues. CDR1 DFQATT and CDR2 SNEGSKA come from the germline V gene (reference sequence). This CDR3 is CSASSRVLYGYTF. Here the CDR3 DNA reads TGCAGTGCTAGTTCCAGGGTTCTCTATGGCTACACCTTC.

CDR3 coding DNA: TGTGCCAGCAGCTTAACTAGCGGGGGAGGTCACAATGAGCAGTTCTTC. Its protein product is CASSLTSGGGHNEQFF. This chain joins TRBV7-3 and TRBJ2-1, with TRBD2 matching over 9 bases. This CDR3 comprises 16 residues. CDR1 is SGHTA and CDR2 is FQGTGA in the germline V gene. Trimming cost V 0 bases and J 5 bases; bases outside gene matches: 5.

The chain is built from TRBV7-2 and TRBJ2-5, with TRBD2 identical over 13 bases. The J call may be mistaken, given a closer DNA end match to TRBJ2-7. Germline lookup yields CDR1 SGHTA and CDR2 FQGNSA. This CDR3 region has 15 residues. The CDR3 is CASAGTSGRASEQYF. The CDR3 bases are TGTGCCAGTGCGGGTACTAGCGGGAGGGCCTCCGAGCAGTACTTC.